Sequencing of this T cell receptor (beta chain) was carried out in a study of graft-versus-host responses after intestinal transplantation. Study background: Each recipient received anti-thymocyte globulin induction, then tacrolimus and steroids for 3 to 4 years.

The repertoire was sequenced with immunoSEQ multiplex PCR; TCRdb's copy has only in-frame clones and lacks some. Among under 50,000 clones, 90% to 95% were seen once, and the ten largest hold 3.6%. V was clipped by 6 bases and J by 7 bases, with 20 bases between them. Germline V gene lookup returns CDR1 SGDLS and CDR2 YYNGEE. The CDR3 covers 15 residues. The chain links TRBV9 to TRBJ2-1; possible D gene TRBD2, 7 bases. The sequences come from PBMCs, collected 734 days after intestinal transplantation. This receptor was obtained from a human patient who received an intestinal transplant, so some T cells may come from the graft donor. The CDR3 DNA reads TGTGCCAGCACCCCATCGGCGGGGGCGGGGAATGAGCAGTTCTTC. Its protein product is CASTPSAGAGNEQFF.